This TCR beta chain was retrieved from a study of blood T cell repertoires in COVID-19. Study-wide context: Samples taken during acute and convalescent COVID-19 were collected in the United States, Italy and Spain. From T cells, B-cell-depleted T cells, or PBMCs came the material, which was cDNA or gDNA.

Per the germline V gene, CDR1 is LNHDA and CDR2 is SQIVND (reference sequence). Between the trimmed V and J ends, which lost 7 bases and 5 bases, there was a span of 14 bases. This CDR3 comprises 13 residues. There are a few counts of this clone. Study processing details: For nucleated cells, counts were estimated from reference gene primer amplification. The repertoire was sequenced with immunoSEQ multiplex PCR; TCRdb's copy has only in-frame clones and lacks some. V, J and clone size were drawn from that table, and D and trimming were deduced from the DNA. The sample lists under 200,000 clones, just over 85% occurring once.

The chain is built from TRBV19 and TRBJ1-1, with D unresolved. Sequences were obtained from peripheral blood. The clonotype originates from a man aged 50-60 years with active or convalescent COVID-19. As DNA, the CDR3 is TGTGCCAGTACCTACTACCGTGGGACTGAAGCTTTCTTT. Its protein is CASTYYRGTEAFF.